This TCR beta chain was sequenced in a study of T cell repertoires in cytomegalovirus infection (dated by TCRdb to the late 2010s). About the study as a whole: Donor HLA type was relevant to the analysis, as public TCR beta signatures indicated carriage of CMV infection together with the matching HLA type. Points the paper makes about the study in general: In both this cohort and an independent cohort of several hundred donors, the cumulative frequency of public TCR beta family members distinguished carriers of CMV infection plus the relevant HLA type. The ex vivo response was dominated by HLA-C-restricted CMV-specific TCR beta clonotypes, which also provided the single most frequent clonotype in two of eight donors.

Sequencer: Illumina HiSeq 1500. TCRdb reprocessing: public reads trimmed at Q25 with fastp, clones called with MiXCR, in-frame beta chains kept. Each CDR3 protein gets just one entry, which takes the most common genes and DNA from the rows behind it. In all, the sample holds hundreds of thousands of distinct CDR3 sequences, and around 11% of those were seen once. In total, the top ten clones hold roughly 10% of the sample. Remarks on this clonotype: Its antigen remains unidentified. No clone much larger than this one lies a single base away; base qualities are absent.

The CDR3 measures 11 amino acids from cysteine to phenylalanine. Only the CDR3 part of the read is kept: 33 bases, read in frame from the first base. From the germline V gene, CDR1 is MDHEN and CDR2 is SYDVKM. Cut back by 10 bases and 0 bases, the V and J ends lie 6 bases apart. This receptor chain uses TRBV28 and TRBJ1-1, with the D gene not clear enough to name. This TCR was recovered from a human donor in good health (CMV status not recorded). Some clones in this sample may be carry-over from other donors' samples. Sequencing was carried out using PBMCs. This receptor carries the CDR3 CATVVNTEAFF. The sequenced DNA is TGTGCCACCGTGGTGAACACTGAAGCTTTCTTT.